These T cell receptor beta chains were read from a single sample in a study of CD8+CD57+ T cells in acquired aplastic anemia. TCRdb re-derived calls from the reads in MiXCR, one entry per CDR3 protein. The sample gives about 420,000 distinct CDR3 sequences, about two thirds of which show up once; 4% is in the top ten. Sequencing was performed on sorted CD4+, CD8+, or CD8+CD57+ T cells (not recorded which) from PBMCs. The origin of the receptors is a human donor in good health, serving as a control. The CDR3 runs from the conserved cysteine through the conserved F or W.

CDR3: CASSGALQINQPQHF
V: TRBV2
length: 15
J: TRBJ1-5

CDR3: CASSLGGGSGQPQHF
V: TRBV12-3/TRBV12-4
length: 15
J: TRBJ1-5

CDR3: CASSEVGATEAFF
V: TRBV6-1
length: 13
J: TRBJ1-1

CDR3: CASTPRDQGGYTF
V: TRBV2
length: 13
J: TRBJ1-2

CDR3: CASSDQRQMTNEKLFF
V: TRBV10-3
length: 16
J: TRBJ1-4

CDR3: CASSYGQAKPQSF
V: TRBV7-9
length: 13
J: TRBJ2-7

CDR3: CASSIRPGGSTEAFF
V: TRBV6-5
length: 15
J: TRBJ1-1

CDR3: CASSQPTFRGAYEQYF
V: TRBV7-2
length: 16
J: TRBJ2-7

CDR3: CSAEGTFHYGYTF
V: TRBV29-1
length: 13
J: TRBJ1-2

CDR3: CSARERTETGPEAYGYTF
V: TRBV20-1
length: 18
J: TRBJ1-2

CDR3: CATSHRLGEREKLFF
V: TRBV25-1
length: 15
J: TRBJ1-4

CDR3: CASSYPDRADEQYF
V: TRBV12-3/TRBV12-4
length: 14
J: TRBJ2-7

CDR3: CSAPGQGGGYTF
V: TRBV20-1
length: 12
J: TRBJ1-2

CDR3: CSAGEGLGGYTF
V: TRBV20-1
length: 12
J: TRBJ1-2

CDR3: CASSTARGAGEELFF
V: TRBV19
length: 15
J: TRBJ1-4

CDR3: CSANDGFGEGQPQHF
V: TRBV20-1
length: 15
J: TRBJ1-5

CDR3: CASSLLGDRGSETF
V: TRBV7-2
length: 14
J: TRBJ1-2

CDR3: CSARDSGEHYEQFF
V: TRBV20-1
length: 14
J: TRBJ2-1

CDR3: CASTDTIAGSGTDTQYF
V: TRBV5-1
length: 17
J: TRBJ2-3

CDR3: CASSLRTATYF
V: TRBV11-2
length: 11
J: TRBJ2-7

CDR3: CASSLRRVLYHEQFF
V: TRBV7-8
length: 15
J: TRBJ2-1

CDR3: CASSERAAFF
V: TRBV6-1
length: 10
J: TRBJ1-1

CDR3: CATSDRVSYEQYF
V: TRBV24-1
length: 13
J: TRBJ2-7

CDR3: CASSDARAAHNEQFF
V: TRBV7-2
length: 15
J: TRBJ2-1

CDR3: CASSLDRSAIIHHF
V: TRBV9
length: 14
J: TRBJ1-3

CDR3: CASSYGGGSTEAFF
V: TRBV5-4
length: 14
J: TRBJ1-1

CDR3: CASSPGFLGYEQYF
V: TRBV9
length: 14
J: TRBJ2-7

CDR3: CSAAPGTEDNEQYF
V: TRBV20-1
length: 14
J: TRBJ2-7

CDR3: CASSVQSSGANAPLHF
V: TRBV9
length: 16
J: TRBJ1-6

CDR3: CASSLGGAENGYTF
V: TRBV5-1
length: 14
J: TRBJ1-2

CDR3: CASSGGQVGYTF
V: TRBV2
length: 12
J: TRBJ1-2

CDR3: CASSRGIGGYTF
V: TRBV2
length: 12
J: TRBJ1-2

CDR3: CASSWGSTEAFF
V: TRBV7-2
length: 12
J: TRBJ1-1

CDR3: CASSSVEGYTFGSF
V: TRBV7-2
length: 14
J: TRBJ2-7

CDR3: CASSIEYRVHEQYF
V: TRBV19
length: 14
J: TRBJ2-7

CDR3: CASSLTTGGATDTQYF
V: TRBV5-1
length: 16
J: TRBJ2-3

CDR3: CASSSSGHQPQHF
V: TRBV5-4
length: 13
J: TRBJ1-5

CDR3: CASSGGGRGGYGYTF
V: TRBV25-1
length: 15
J: TRBJ1-2

CDR3: CSAWTSGVNDGYTF
V: TRBV20-1
length: 14
J: TRBJ1-2

CDR3: CASSLMGSEATPSVF
V: TRBV7-3
length: 15
J: TRBJ2-3

CDR3: CATSRSGLNSPLHF
V: TRBV15
length: 14
J: TRBJ1-6

CDR3: CASRPNRDRRLYEQYF
V: TRBV2
length: 16
J: TRBJ2-7

CDR3: CASSPSRTGAFF
V: TRBV4-3
length: 12
J: TRBJ1-1

CDR3: CATSREQGTYEQYF
V: TRBV15
length: 14
J: TRBJ2-7

CDR3: CASSYSGTSAGVNEQFF
V: TRBV6-5
length: 17
J: TRBJ2-1

CDR3: CASSQVSSSIVSQYF
V: TRBV4-2
length: 15
J: TRBJ2-3

CDR3: CASSYPGLAPSEQYF
V: TRBV6-5
length: 15
J: TRBJ2-7

CDR3: CASSREVGVSRGLLFF
V: TRBV2
length: 16
J: TRBJ2-2

CDR3: CASSLARGNTDTRYF
V: TRBV5-1
length: 15
J: TRBJ2-3

CDR3: CASSVGGGATYGYTF
V: TRBV9
length: 15
J: TRBJ1-2